The sequence of this TCR beta chain was determined in a study of cytomegalovirus exposure and HLA in healthy donors. Study-wide findings and caveats: In a later analysis, a missense DCLRE1C variant was linked to TCR beta V- and J-gene trimming. In a later analysis, HLA-C alleles had the fewest associated TCRs, DRB1 alleles the most. Sequencing probably produced one cluster of sequence variants that were highly shared.

The PCR was carried out with 60 Vbeta primers and 13 Jbeta primers. TCRdb keeps only in-frame clones here, not all; method: immunoSEQ multiplex PCR. The sample shows around 240,000 clones, 82% of them seen only once. Points on this clone: Its cognate antigen is unknown.

The source is a woman aged 35 to 49 in good health and CMV-seropositive. Sequencing used PBMCs.

DNA for the CDR3: TGTGCCAGCAGCCCCGGGACAGGGGGCGCCTATGGCTACACCTTC. This gives the protein CASSPGTGGAYGYTF. The V call is TRBV7-6, the J call TRBJ1-2; 12 positions agree with TRBD1. CDR3 length: 15 amino acids. Trimming cost V 5 bases and J 4 bases; bases outside gene matches: 5. Germline CDR1 and CDR2: SGHVS and FNYEAQ.